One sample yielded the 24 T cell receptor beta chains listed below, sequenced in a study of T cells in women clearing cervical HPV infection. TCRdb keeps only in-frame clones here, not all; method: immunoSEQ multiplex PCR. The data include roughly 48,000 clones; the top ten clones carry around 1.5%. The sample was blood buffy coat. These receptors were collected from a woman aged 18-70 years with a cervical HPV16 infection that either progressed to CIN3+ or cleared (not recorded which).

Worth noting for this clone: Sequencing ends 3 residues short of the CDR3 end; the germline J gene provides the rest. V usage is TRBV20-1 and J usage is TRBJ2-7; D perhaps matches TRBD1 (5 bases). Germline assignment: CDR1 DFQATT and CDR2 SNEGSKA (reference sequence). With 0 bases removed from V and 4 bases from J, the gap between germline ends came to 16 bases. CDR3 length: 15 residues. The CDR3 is CSARDQAQTAYEQYF. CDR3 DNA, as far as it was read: TGCAGTGCTAGAGATCAGGCGCAGACAGCTTACGAG.

This CDR3 is CASSPGQNSGNTIYF. CDR3 bases read: TGTGCCAGCTCACCGGGACAGAACTCTGGAAACACC. V is TRBV18 and J is TRBJ1-3; the match to TRBD1 covers 7 bases. Read coverage stops 3 residues before the CDR3 terminus; the germline J gene supplies the remainder. Germline V gives CDR1 KGHSH, CDR2 LQKENI. The junction had 2 bases not matched to a gene; V was cut back by 3 bases and J by 0 bases. This CDR3 is 15 amino acids long.

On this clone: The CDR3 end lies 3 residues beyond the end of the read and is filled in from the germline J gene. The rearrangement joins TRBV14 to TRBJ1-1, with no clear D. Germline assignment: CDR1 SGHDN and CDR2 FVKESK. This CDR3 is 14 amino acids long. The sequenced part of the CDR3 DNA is TGTGCCAGCAGCGTGGACTCGGATAAGAGGTAC. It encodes CASSVDSDKRY. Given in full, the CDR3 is CASSVDSDKRYAFF. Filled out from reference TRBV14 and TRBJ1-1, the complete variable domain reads EAGVTQFPSHSVIEKGQTVTLRCDPISGHDNLYWYRRVMGKEIKFLLHFVKESKQDESGMPNNRFLAERTGGTYSTLKVQPAELEDSGVYFCASSVDSDKRYAFFGQGTRLTVV.

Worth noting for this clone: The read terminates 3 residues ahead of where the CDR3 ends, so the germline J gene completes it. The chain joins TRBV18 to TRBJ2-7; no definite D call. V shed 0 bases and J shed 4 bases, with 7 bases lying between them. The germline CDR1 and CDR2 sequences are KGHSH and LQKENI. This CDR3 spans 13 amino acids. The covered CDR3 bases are TGTGCCAGCTCACCACCGGTAGTTTACGAG. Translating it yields CASSPPVVYE. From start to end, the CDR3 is CASSPPVVYEQYF.

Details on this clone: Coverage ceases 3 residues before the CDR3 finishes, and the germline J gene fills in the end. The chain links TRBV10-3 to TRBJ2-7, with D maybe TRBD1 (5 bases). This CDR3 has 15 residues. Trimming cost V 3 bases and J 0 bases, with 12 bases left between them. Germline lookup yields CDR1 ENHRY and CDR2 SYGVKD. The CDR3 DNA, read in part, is TGTGCCATCAGTGAAGGTGGTGACAGCTCCTACGAG. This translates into CAISEGGDSSYE. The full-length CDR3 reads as CAISEGGDSSYEQYF.

Here the CDR3 reads CASSLAGGEVAEQYF. The covered CDR3 bases are TGTGCCAGCAGCTTGGCTGGCGGGGAGGTCGCCGAG. J is TRBJ2-7 and V is TRBV5-4; tentative D call: TRBD2 (6 bases). The observed sequence ends 3 residues before the CDR3 terminus, with the missing tail filled in from the germline J gene. Between the trimmed V and J ends, which lost 0 bases and 6 bases, there was a span of 16 bases. The CDR3 runs 15 residues. Looked up from germline, CDR1 is SGHNT and CDR2 is YYREEE (reference sequence).

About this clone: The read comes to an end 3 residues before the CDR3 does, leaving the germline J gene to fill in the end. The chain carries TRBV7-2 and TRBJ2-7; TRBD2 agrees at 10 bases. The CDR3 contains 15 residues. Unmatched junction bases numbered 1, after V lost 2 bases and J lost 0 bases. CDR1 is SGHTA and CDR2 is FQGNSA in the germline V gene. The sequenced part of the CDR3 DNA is TGTGCCAGCAGCTTAACTAGCGGGACCTCCTACGAG. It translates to CASSLTSGTSYE. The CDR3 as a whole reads CASSLTSGTSYEQYF.

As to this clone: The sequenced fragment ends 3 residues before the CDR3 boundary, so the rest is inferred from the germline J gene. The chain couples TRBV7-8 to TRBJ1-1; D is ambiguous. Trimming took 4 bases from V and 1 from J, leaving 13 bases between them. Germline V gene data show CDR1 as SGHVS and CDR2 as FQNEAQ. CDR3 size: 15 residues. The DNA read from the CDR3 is TGTGCCAGCAGCTCTAGCAGGTTCCGGAACACTGAA. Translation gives CASSSSRFRNTE. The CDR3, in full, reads CASSSSRFRNTEAFF.

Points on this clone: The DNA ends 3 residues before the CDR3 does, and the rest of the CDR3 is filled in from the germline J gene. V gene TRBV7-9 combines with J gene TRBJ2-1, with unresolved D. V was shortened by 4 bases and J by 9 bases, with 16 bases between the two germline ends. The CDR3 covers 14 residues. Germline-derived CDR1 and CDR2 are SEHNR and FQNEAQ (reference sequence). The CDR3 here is CASSSVLSYVEQFF. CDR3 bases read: TGTGCCAGCAGCTCCGTCCTAAGTTACGTTGAG.

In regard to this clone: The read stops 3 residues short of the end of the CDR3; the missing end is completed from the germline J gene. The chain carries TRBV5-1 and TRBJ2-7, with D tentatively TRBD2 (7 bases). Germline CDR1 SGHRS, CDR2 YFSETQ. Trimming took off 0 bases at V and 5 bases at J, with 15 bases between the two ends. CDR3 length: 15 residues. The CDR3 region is CASSLAWGGLDEQYF. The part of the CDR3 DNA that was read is TGCGCCAGCAGCTTGGCATGGGGGGGCCTCGACGAG.

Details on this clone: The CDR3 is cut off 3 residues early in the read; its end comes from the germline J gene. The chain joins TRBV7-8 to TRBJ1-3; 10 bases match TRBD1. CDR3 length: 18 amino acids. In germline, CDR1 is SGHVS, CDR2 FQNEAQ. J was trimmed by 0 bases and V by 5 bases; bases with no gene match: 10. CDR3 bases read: TGTGCCAGCAGCCCCGGACAGGGGGTTTCCTACTCTGGAAACACC. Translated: CASSPGQGVSYSGNT. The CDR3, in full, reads CASSPGQGVSYSGNTIYF.

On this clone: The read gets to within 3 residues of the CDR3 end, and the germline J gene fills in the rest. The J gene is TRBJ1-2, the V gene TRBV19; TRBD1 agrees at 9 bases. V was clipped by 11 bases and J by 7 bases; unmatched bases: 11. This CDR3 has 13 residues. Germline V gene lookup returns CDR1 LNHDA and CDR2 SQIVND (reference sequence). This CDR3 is CALKDRGEFGYTF. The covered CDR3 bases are TGTGCCCTTAAGGACAGGGGAGAGTTTGGC.

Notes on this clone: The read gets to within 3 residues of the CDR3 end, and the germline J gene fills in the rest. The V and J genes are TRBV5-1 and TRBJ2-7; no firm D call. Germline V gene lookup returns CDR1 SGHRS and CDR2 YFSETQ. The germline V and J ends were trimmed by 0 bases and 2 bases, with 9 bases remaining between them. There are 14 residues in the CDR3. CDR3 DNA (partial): TGCGCCAGCAGCTTGGGGTCAGTAACCTACGAG. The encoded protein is CASSLGSVTYE. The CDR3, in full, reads CASSLGSVTYEQYF. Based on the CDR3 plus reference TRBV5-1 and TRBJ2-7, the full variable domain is KAGVTQTPRYLIKTRGQQVTLSCSPISGHRSVSWYQQTPGQGLQFLFEYFSETQRNKGNFPGRFSGRQFSNSRSEMNVSTLELGDSALYLCASSLGSVTYEQYFGPGTRLTVT.

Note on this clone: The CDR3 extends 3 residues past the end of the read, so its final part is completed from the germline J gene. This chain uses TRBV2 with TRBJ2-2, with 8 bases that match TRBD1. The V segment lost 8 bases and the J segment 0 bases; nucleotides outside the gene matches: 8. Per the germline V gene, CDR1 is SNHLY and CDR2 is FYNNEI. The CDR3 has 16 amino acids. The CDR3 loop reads CASGRTGLANTGELFF. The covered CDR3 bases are TGTGCCAGCGGCAGGACAGGGCTCGCGAACACCGGGGAG.

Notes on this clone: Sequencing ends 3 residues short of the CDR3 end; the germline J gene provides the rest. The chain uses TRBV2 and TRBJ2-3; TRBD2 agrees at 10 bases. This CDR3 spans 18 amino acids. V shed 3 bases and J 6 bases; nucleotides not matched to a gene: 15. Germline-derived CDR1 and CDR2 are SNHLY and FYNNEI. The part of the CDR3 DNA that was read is TGTGCCAGCAGTGATGCTCAACTAGCGGGGCCGCTAGGGGATACG. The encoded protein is CASSDAQLAGPLGDT. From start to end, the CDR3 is CASSDAQLAGPLGDTQYF.

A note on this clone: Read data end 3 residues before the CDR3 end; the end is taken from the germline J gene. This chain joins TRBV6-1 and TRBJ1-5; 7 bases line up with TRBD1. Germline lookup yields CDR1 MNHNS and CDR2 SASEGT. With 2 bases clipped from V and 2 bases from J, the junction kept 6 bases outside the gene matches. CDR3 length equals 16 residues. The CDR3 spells CASSEFSGTGNQPQHF. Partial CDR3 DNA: TGTGCCAGCAGTGAATTCTCCGGGACAGGCAATCAGCCC.

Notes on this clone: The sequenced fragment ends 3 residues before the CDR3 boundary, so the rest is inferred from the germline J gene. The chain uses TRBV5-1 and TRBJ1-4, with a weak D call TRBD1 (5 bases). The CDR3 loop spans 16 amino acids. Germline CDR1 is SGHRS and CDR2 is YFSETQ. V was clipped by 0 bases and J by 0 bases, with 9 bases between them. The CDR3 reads CASSLGQLPTNEKLFF. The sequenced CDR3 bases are TGCGCCAGCAGCTTGGGACAGCTCCCAACTAATGAAAAA.

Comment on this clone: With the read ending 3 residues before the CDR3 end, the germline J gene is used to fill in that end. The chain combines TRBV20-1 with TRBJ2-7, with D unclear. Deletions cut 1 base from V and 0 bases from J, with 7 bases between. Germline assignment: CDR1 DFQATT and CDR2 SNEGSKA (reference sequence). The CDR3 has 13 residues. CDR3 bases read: TGCAGTGCTAGAGCCGTTAACTCCTACGAG. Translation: CSARAVNSYE. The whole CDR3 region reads CSARAVNSYEQYF.

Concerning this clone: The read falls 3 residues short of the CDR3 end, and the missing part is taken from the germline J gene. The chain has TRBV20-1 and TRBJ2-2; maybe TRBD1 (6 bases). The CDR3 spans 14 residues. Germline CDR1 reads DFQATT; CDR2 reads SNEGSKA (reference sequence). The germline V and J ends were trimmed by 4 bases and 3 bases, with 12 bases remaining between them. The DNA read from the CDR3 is TGCAGTGCTACCGGGACAATTGACACCGGGGAG. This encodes CSATGTIDTGE. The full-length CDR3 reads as CSATGTIDTGELFF.

The CDR3 sequence: CSAKEGVNYGYTF. CDR3 bases read: TGCAGTGCTAAAGAAGGGGTTAACTATGGC. The rearrangement links TRBV20-1 to TRBJ1-2; TRBD1 might be the D (5 bases). The CDR3 end lies 3 residues beyond the end of the read and is filled in from the germline J gene. The V end lost 4 bases, the J end lost 1 base, and 10 bases lay between the germline ends. Looked up from germline, CDR1 is DFQATT and CDR2 is SNEGSKA (reference sequence). This CDR3 has 13 amino acids.

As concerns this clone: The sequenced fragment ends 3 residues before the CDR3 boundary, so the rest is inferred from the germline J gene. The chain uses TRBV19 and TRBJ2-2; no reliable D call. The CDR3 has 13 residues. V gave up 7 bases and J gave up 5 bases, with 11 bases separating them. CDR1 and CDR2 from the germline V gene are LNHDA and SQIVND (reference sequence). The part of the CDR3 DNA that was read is TGTGCCAGTATGACACTTCAGACCGGGGAG. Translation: CASMTLQTGE. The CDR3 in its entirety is CASMTLQTGELFF.

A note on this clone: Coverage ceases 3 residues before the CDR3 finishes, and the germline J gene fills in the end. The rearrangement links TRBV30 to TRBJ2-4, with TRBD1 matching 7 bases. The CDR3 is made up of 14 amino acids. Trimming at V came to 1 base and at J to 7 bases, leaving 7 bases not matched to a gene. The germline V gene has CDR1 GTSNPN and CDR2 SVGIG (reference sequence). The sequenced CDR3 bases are TGTGCCTGGAGTGGCCTCAGGGGGTGGAACATT. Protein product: CAWSGLRGWNI. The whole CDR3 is CAWSGLRGWNIQYF.

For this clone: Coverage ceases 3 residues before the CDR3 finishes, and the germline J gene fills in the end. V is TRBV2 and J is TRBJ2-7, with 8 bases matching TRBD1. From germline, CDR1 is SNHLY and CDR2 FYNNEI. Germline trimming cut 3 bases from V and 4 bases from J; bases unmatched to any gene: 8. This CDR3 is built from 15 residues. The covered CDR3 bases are TGTGCCAGCAGTGATAGTAGGGGGACAGGTTACGAG. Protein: CASSDSRGTGYE. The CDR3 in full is CASSDSRGTGYEQYF.

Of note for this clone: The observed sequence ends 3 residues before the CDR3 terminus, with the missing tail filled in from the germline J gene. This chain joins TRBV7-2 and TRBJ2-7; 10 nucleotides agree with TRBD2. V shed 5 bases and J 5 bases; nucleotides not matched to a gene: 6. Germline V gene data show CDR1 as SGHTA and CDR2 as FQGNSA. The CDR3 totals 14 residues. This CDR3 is CASSTTSGIHEQYF. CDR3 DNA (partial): TGTGCCAGCAGCACAACTAGCGGGATCCACGAG.